This T cell receptor beta chain was recorded in a study of human T cells and chemical hapten exposure. Study background: Diphenylcyclopropenone, dosed weekly to the scalp, was given to patients throughout the roughly 24-week study. TCR yields per sample varied mostly from small pooled library volume differences.

The sample holds many counts of this clonotype. Each CDR3 protein gets one entry after TCRdb re-called the RACE reads with MiXCR. Altogether roughly 100,000 distinct CDR3 sequences are present, roughly an eighth being singletons, with the ten largest covering over 1.5%. Described time point: pre-sensitization, week 0. The treatment denotes: therapeutic diphenylcyclopropenone sensitization with weekly scalp DPC. The germline CDR1 and CDR2 sequences are MNHEY and SMNVEV (reference sequence). The V end was cut by 8 bases, the J end by 4 bases, with 14 bases between. The CDR3 is made up of 13 amino acids.

This chain connects TRBV27 to TRBJ1-1; D might be TRBD1 (5 bases). The clonotype comes from a woman between 50 and 59 years old with alopecia areata. Some clones in this sample may be carry-over from other donors' samples. Material: whole blood, obtained in connection with sensitization to the hapten diphenylcyclopropenone (DPC). The CDR3 nucleotides are TGTGCCAGCGGGGCGTCGGGGACCACTGAAGCTTTCTTT. As protein: CASGASGTTEAFF.